This is a list of T cell receptor beta chains from one sample in a study of blood T cell repertoires in COVID-19. The repertoire was sequenced with immunoSEQ multiplex PCR; TCRdb's copy has only in-frame clones and lacks some. The sample gives 400,000 to 500,000 clones, about 88% of which show up once; roughly 1.4% is in the top ten. Input material: PBMCs or T cells enriched from blood (not recorded which). These receptor sequences come from a woman between 18 and 30 years old who had been exposed to COVID-19. Both conserved end residues are part of each CDR3. D genes are given only for firm matches. Rows may omit the clone size; those that give it use once, few, many or a size class.

>TRBD1|TRBV12-5|TRBJ2-3|14|NA
CASGSGQGTDTQYF
>NA|TRBV18|TRBJ2-7|15|NA
CASSPGFGRGYEQYF
>NA|TRBV25-1|TRBJ2-1|16|NA
CASSEFGGVSYNEQFF
>NA|TRBV6-5|TRBJ1-5|15|NA
CASSYTGGINQPQHF
>TRBD2|TRBV5-4|TRBJ2-4|15|NA
CASSIRTSGENIQYF
>TRBD2|TRBV28|TRBJ2-1|14|NA
CASSSPGWGGEQFF
>TRBD1|TRBV6-5|TRBJ1-5|14|NA
CASSYRTGNQPQHF
>NA|TRBV7-9|TRBJ1-4|16|NA
CASSFTQGTQGEKLFF
>NA|TRBV4-1|TRBJ1-5|15|NA
CASSQEEGWDQPQHF
>TRBD2|TRBV5-6|TRBJ2-7|14|NA
CASNVAGGGYEQYF
>TRBD1|TRBV18|TRBJ1-6|15|NA
CASSETGGRNSPLHF
>NA|TRBV3-1/TRBV3-2|TRBJ1-2|14|NA
CASSQFRFRYGYTF
>NA|TRBV6-4|TRBJ1-3|15|NA
CASSDSDSWGNTIYF
>NA|TRBV5-1|TRBJ2-7|15|NA
CASSFTDGSSYEQYF
>TRBD1|TRBV28|TRBJ1-2|15|NA
CASSLPGTGAFGYTF
>TRBD1|TRBV7-6|TRBJ2-7|16|NA
CASSPPGTGRGYEQYF
>NA|TRBV15|TRBJ2-7|15|NA
CATSRPEAFSYEQYF
>TRBD2|TRBV6-2/TRBV6-3|TRBJ2-5|19|NA
CASSTLTSGGGRLVETQYF
>TRBD2|TRBV4-1|TRBJ2-1|15|NA
CASSQVTSGGDEQFF
>TRBD1|TRBV30|TRBJ1-6|15|NA
CAWSAQGSYNSPLHF
>NA|TRBV13|TRBJ2-7|14|NA
CASREGASSYEQYF
>NA|TRBV28|TRBJ2-7|14|once
CASSQHHSQGMQYF
>TRBD1|TRBV5-1|TRBJ2-1|15|NA
CASSLDRGLGGEQFF
>NA|TRBV7-2|TRBJ2-7|14|NA
CASSLWQGNYEQYF
>TRBD1|TRBV19|TRBJ1-2|14|NA
CASSIGTGNYGYTF
>NA|TRBV6-2/TRBV6-3|TRBJ2-7|13|NA
CASSSGQSYEQYF
>NA|TRBV10-3|TRBJ1-2|14|NA
CAISLIQGNYGYTF
>TRBD1|TRBV3-1/TRBV3-2|TRBJ1-1|12|NA
CASSPDREKAFF